This TCR beta chain derives from a study of HIV-infected patients and healthy controls. TCRdb passed the 5' RACE reads through MiXCR, listing each CDR3 protein once. This repertoire shows about 64,000 distinct CDR3 sequences, about a fifth found once; its top ten account for more than 1.3%. Germline assignment: CDR1 WSHSY and CDR2 SAAADI. The CDR3 runs 13 residues. After removal of 2 bases from V and 9 bases from J, the junction contained 3 bases not matched to a gene. This receptor was obtained from a human donor in good health. The specimen was CD4+ T cells from blood. The chain recombines TRBV10-2 with TRBJ2-5; TRBD2 agrees at 10 bases. The CDR3 loop is CASSERAGGPQYF. DNA of the CDR3: TGCGCCAGCAGTGAGCGAGCGGGGGGGCCCCAGTACTTC.